The entry below gives a single T cell receptor (beta chain) sequence along with its context. Its antigen is unidentified. Prior to sequencing, the ViraFEST assay stimulated PBMC with viral peptide pools, which expanded the antigen-specific CD4+ T cells. At the end of 9 to 11 days of culture, CD4+ T cells were isolated. Two-dose vaccination with either BNT162b2 or mRNA-1273 was given to the participants. On both days 3 and 7, half of the culture medium was replaced with IL-2 medium. The sample is drawn from a study of vaccination effects on CD4 cells after COVID-19. As for the study in general: Post-vaccine sample collection fell at a median of 72 days after the second dose.

CDR3 length equals 13 residues. Germline V gene data show CDR1 as MGHRA and CDR2 as YSYEKL. The ends lost 3 bases at V and 8 bases at J; junction bases unmatched: 5. Assay: immunoSEQ multiplex PCR; the TCRdb copy retains only in-frame clones and omits some. The table lists under 35,000 clones, about 67% of them singletons. The chain combines TRBV4-1 with TRBJ1-2; TRBD1 aligns across 8 bases. The material was CD4+ T cells from PBMCs cultured with HCoV-NL63 spike peptides, obtained after COVID-19 vaccination. This receptor was obtained from a human donor who received a COVID-19 vaccine. The CDR3 spells CASSHQGARGYTF. The CDR3 DNA follows: TGCGCCAGCAGCCACCAGGGGGCGCGGGGCTACACCTTC.